This TCR beta chain was observed in a study of blood T cell repertoires in COVID-19. Turning to the study itself: The cDNA or gDNA used as material had been derived from T cells, B-cell-depleted T cells, or PBMCs.

A COVID-19 case was met by exposed participants within 2 weeks before study entry. Assay: immunoSEQ multiplex PCR; the TCRdb copy retains only in-frame clones and omits some. The sample shows 200,000 to 250,000 clones, roughly four fifths of them seen only once. V gave up 6 bases and J gave up 1 base, with 6 bases separating them. The CDR3 spans 12 residues. Germline V gene data show CDR1 as MNHEY and CDR2 as SVGAGI. This receptor was obtained from a woman between 35 and 50 years old who had been exposed to COVID-19. Sequenced sample: PBMCs or T cells enriched from blood (not recorded which). The chain employs TRBV6-5 and TRBJ1-1; the D gene is possibly TRBD1 (6 bases). In DNA form, the CDR3 reads TGTGCCAGCAGACAGGGGAACACTGAAGCTTTCTTT. This encodes CASRQGNTEAFF.